What follows are 11 T cell receptor beta chains derived from one specimen sequenced in a study of blood T cell repertoires in COVID-19. Clones were read by immunoSEQ multiplex PCR, and TCRdb kept only the in-frame ones, dropping some. The table records over 200,000 clones, roughly 90% of them present only once. Specimen: peripheral blood. These TCRs come from a man in his forties with active or convalescent COVID-19.

The chain joins TRBV7-2 to TRBJ1-2, with 12 bases lining up with TRBD1. The trim removed 2 bases at V and 6 bases at J, leaving 4 bases unmatched. The CDR3 runs to 15 residues. Germline V gene lookup returns CDR1 SGHTA and CDR2 FQGNSA. This CDR3 reads CASSLMGQGAHGYTF. CDR3 DNA: TGTGCCAGCAGCTTAATGGGACAGGGGGCGCATGGCTACACCTTC.

This chain joins TRBV27 and TRBJ1-6; no definite D call. Trimming removed 5 bases at V and 11 bases at J, with 16 bases between. CDR1 is MNHEY and CDR2 is SMNVEV in the germline V gene (reference sequence). The CDR3 consists of 14 residues. The CDR3 sequence is CASSIAGWATPLHF. The CDR3 DNA is TGTGCCAGCAGTATTGCCGGTTGGGCGACACCCCTCCACTTT.

The J gene is TRBJ1-3, the V gene TRBV6-5; D is uncertain. From germline, CDR1 is MNHEY and CDR2 SVGAGI. This CDR3 has 16 residues. Trimming left V 0 bases short and J 2 bases short, with 11 bases between. The CDR3 is CASSYSGVGAGNTIYF. CDR3 bases: TGTGCCAGCAGTTACTCCGGAGTAGGAGCTGGAAACACCATATATTTT.

The chain uses TRBV5-4 and TRBJ2-2; TRBD2 agrees at 13 bases. Trimming removed 0 bases from V and 0 bases from J; junction bases left unmatched: 2. Germline CDR1 is SGHNT and CDR2 is YYREEE (reference sequence). The CDR3 has 18 residues. The CDR3 reads CASSLGLAGGTNTGELFF. CDR3 coding DNA: TGTGCCAGCAGCTTGGGACTAGCGGGAGGTACGAACACCGGGGAGCTGTTTTTT.

This sequence joins TRBV25-1 and TRBJ2-2, with D possibly being TRBD2 (6 bases). Trimming took off 5 bases at V and 4 bases at J, with 17 bases between the two ends. CDR1 is MGHDK and CDR2 is SYGVNS in the germline V gene. The CDR3 length is 16 residues. Here the CDR3 DNA reads TGTGCCAGCAGTTGGGGGGAGTTAATGTCCACCGGGGAGCTGTTTTTT. It yields the protein CASSWGELMSTGELFF. The whole variable domain, remainder taken from reference TRBV25-1 and TRBJ2-2, is EADIYQTPRYLVIGTGKKITLECSQTMGHDKMYWYQQDPGMELHLIHYSYGVNSTEKGDLSSESTVSRIRTEHFPLTLESARPSHTSQYLCASSWGELMSTGELFFGEGSRLTVL.

This chain links TRBV6-2 or TRBV6-3 with TRBJ1-6; D gene unclear. The CDR3 has 13 residues. CDR1 and CDR2 from the germline V gene are MNHEY and SVGEGT. V was clipped by 1 base and J by 9 bases, with 7 bases between them. Written as DNA, the CDR3 is TGTGCCAGCAGTTACTATTCGGGTTCACCCCTCCACTTT. Translating it yields CASSYYSGSPLHF.

CDR3 protein: CASTPGGSGNEQYF. In DNA form, the CDR3 reads TGTGCCAGCACCCCAGGAGGGTCGGGGAACGAGCAGTACTTC. This chain links TRBV6-5 with TRBJ2-7; maybe TRBD2 (6 bases). This CDR3 comprises 14 residues. CDR1 is MNHEY and CDR2 is SVGAGI in the germline V gene. With 7 bases removed from V and 5 bases from J, the gap between germline ends came to 18 bases.

This clone was counted a single time. This chain joins TRBV6-4 and TRBJ2-6; D is perhaps TRBD2 (6 bases). From germline, CDR1 is MRHNA and CDR2 SNTAGT. V dropped 5 bases and J dropped 0 bases, with 14 bases sitting between them. The CDR3 sequence is 17 residues long. The chain's CDR3 is CASSSGTDTSGANVLTF. The CDR3 DNA sequence: TGTGCCAGCAGTTCGGGGACTGACACCTCTGGGGCCAACGTCCTGACTTTC.

The gene calls are TRBV28 and TRBJ1-2, with D maybe TRBD1 (6 bases). Germline V gene data show CDR1 as MDHEN and CDR2 as SYDVKM. Trimming cost V 7 bases and J 2 bases, with 14 bases left between them. The CDR3 extends over 14 amino acids. In nucleotides, the CDR3 is TGTGCCAGCACCACACGGACAGACAACTATGGCTACACCTTC. Translating it yields CASTTRTDNYGYTF.

This clone appeared many times. V and J are TRBV25-1 and TRBJ2-1; D is possibly TRBD1 (5 bases). The V and J ends lost 7 bases and 5 bases respectively, with 15 bases between them. The germline CDR1 and CDR2 sequences are MGHDK and SYGVNS. CDR3 size: 14 residues. CDR3 loop: CASKRTLGDNEQFF. The CDR3 DNA sequence: TGTGCCAGCAAGAGGACCCTAGGGGACAATGAGCAGTTCTTC.

This clone was seen just once. V is TRBV3-1 (or the pseudogene TRBV3-2) and J is TRBJ1-5; 7 bases match TRBD1. CDR1 and CDR2 from the germline V gene are LGHDT and YNNKEL (reference sequence). This CDR3 contains 14 residues. The junction had 8 bases not matched to a gene; V was cut back by 5 bases and J by 7 bases. DNA of the CDR3: TGTGCCAGCAGCTCCAGAGGGGGCGGGCAGCCCCAGCATTTT. Protein product: CASSSRGGGQPQHF.